This T cell receptor (beta chain) came from a study of blood T cell repertoires in COVID-19. Looking at the study overall: There were acute and convalescent COVID-19 samples, and they came from the United States, Italy and Spain. The cDNA or gDNA used as material had been derived from T cells, B-cell-depleted T cells, or PBMCs.

Methods used by the authors: Estimation of nucleated cell counts relied on the amplification of reference gene primers. The repertoire was sequenced with immunoSEQ multiplex PCR; TCRdb's copy has only in-frame clones and lacks some. The V and J calls and clone size were taken over from that table, and D and trimming were inferred from the DNA. The sample lists over 100,000 clones, approximately 83% occurring once. The CDR3 is 16 residues long. Germline trimming cut 2 bases from V and 10 bases from J; bases unmatched to any gene: 11. The germline gives CDR1 LNHDA, CDR2 SQIVND (reference sequence). The rearrangement links TRBV19 to TRBJ2-1; 10 bases match TRBD2. The TCR was taken from a man at least 80 years old with acute or convalescent COVID-19. Source material: peripheral blood. The CDR3 DNA reads as TGTGCCAGTAGTATACTAGCGGGGGTGCTAATGTCGGAGCAGTTCTTC. This sequence encodes CASSILAGVLMSEQFF.